The clone carrying this T cell receptor beta chain was counted at least ten times. This sample is part of a study of response to subunit inactivated influenza vaccine. The CDR3 extends over 16 amino acids. J lost 5 bases, V lost 4 bases, and 9 bases had no gene match. The germline CDR1 and CDR2 sequences are LGHDT and YNNKEL (reference sequence). MiXCR was run by TCRdb on the RT-PCR reads, yielding one entry per CDR3 protein. Here the sample spans fewer than 600,000 distinct CDR3 sequences, less than 7.5% being singletons. The sequences come from PBMCs from blood, collected less than 30 months after vaccination. This sequence joins TRBV3-1 and TRBJ2-5; 11 bases fit TRBD2. The source is a man between 50 and 75 years old who received an inactivated influenza vaccine. The CDR3 is CASSLAGTSGFETQYF. Here the CDR3 DNA reads TGTGCCAGCAGCCTCGCCGGGACTAGCGGTTTCGAGACCCAGTACTTC.